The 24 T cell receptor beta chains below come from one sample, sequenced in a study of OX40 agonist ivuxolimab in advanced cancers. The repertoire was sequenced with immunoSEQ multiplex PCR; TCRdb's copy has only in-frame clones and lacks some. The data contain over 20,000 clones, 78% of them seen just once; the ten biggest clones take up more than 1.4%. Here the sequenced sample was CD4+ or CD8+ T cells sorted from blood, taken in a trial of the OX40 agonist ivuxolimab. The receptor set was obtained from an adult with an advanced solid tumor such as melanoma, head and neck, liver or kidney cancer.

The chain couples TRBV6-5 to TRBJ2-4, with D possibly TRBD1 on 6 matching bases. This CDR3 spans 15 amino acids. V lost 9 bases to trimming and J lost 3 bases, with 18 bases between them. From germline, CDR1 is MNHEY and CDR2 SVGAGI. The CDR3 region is CARPPDRSFKNIQYF. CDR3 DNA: TGTGCCAGACCTCCGGACAGATCCTTCAAAAACATTCAGTACTTC.

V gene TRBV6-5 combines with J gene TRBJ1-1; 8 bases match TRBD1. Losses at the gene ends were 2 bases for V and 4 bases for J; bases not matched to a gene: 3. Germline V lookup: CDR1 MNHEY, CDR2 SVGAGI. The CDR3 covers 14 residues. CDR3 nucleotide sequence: TGTGCCAGCAGTTACGGCGGGACAGGCACTGAAGCTTTCTTT. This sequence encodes CASSYGGTGTEAFF.

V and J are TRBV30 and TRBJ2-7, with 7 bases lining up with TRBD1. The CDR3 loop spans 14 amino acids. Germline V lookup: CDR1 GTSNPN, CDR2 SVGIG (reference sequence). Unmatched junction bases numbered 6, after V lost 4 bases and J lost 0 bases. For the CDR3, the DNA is TGTGCCTGGAATTCAGGGACAGCCTCCTACGAGCAGTACTTC. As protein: CAWNSGTASYEQYF.

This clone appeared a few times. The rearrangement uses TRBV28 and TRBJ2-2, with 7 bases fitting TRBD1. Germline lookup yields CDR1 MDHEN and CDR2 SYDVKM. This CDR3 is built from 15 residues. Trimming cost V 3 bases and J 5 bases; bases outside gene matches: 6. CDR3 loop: CASSFDRVGTGELFF. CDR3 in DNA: TGTGCCAGCAGTTTCGACAGGGTAGGGACCGGGGAGCTGTTTTTT. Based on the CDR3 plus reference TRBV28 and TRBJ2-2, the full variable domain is DVKVTQSSRYLVKRTGEKVFLECVQDMDHENMFWYRQDPGLGLRLIYFSYDVKMKEKGDIPEGYSVSREKKERFSLILESASTNQTSMYLCASSFDRVGTGELFFGEGSRLTVL.

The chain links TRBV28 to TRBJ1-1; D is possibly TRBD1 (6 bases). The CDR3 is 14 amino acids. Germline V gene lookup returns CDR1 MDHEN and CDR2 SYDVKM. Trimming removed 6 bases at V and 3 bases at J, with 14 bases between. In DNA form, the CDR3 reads TGTGCCAGCAGCTCCGGTGGGGGGCACACTGAAGCTTTCTTT. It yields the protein CASSSGGGHTEAFF.

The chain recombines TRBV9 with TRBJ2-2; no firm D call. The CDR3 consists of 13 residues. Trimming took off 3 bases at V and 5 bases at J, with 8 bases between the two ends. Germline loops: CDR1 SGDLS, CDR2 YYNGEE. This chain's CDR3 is CASSEGSTGELFF. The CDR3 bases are TGTGCCAGCAGCGAAGGCTCGACCGGGGAGCTGTTTTTT.

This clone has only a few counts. The CDR3 region is CASSYPRKEQYF. The DNA for the CDR3 is TGTGCCAGCAGTTACCCCCGAAAGGAGCAGTACTTC. The chain carries TRBV6-6 and TRBJ2-7; D not resolved. Deletions cut 2 bases from V and 7 bases from J, with 9 bases between. The length of the CDR3 is 12 residues. Germline V lookup: CDR1 MNHNY, CDR2 SVGAGI (reference sequence).

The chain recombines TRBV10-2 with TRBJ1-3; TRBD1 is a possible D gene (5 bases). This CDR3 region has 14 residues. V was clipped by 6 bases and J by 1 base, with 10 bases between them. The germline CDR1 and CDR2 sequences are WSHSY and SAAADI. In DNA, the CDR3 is TGCGCCAGCAGGAAGACAGAGTCTGGAAACACCATATATTTT. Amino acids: CASRKTESGNTIYF.

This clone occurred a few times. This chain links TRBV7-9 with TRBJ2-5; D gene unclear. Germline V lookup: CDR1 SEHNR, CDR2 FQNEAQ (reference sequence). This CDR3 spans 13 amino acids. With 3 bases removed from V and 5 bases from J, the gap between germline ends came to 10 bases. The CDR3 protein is CASSFGVGETQYF. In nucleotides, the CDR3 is TGTGCCAGCAGCTTTGGGGTCGGTGAGACCCAGTACTTC.

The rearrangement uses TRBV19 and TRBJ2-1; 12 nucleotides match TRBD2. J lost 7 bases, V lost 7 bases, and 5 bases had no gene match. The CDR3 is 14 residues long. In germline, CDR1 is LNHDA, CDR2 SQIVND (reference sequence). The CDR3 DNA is TGTGCCAGTATGGGGCTAGCGGGAGGGAATGAGCAGTTCTTC. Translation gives CASMGLAGGNEQFF.

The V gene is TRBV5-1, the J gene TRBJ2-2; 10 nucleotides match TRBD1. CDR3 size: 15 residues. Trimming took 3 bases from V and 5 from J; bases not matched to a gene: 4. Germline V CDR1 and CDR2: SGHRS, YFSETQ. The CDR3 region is CASSSGTGVTGELFF. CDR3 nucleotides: TGCGCCAGCAGCTCCGGGACAGGGGTGACCGGGGAGCTGTTTTTT.

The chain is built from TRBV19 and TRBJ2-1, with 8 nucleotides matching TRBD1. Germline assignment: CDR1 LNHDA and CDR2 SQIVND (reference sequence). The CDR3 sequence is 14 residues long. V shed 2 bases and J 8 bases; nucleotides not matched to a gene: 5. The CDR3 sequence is CASSILDRVDEQFF. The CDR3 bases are TGTGCCAGTAGTATATTGGACAGGGTGGATGAGCAGTTCTTC.

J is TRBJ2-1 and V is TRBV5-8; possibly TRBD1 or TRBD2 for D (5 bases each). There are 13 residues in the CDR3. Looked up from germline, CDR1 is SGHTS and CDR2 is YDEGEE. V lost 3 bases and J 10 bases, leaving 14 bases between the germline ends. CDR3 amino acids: CASSWRRGEEQFF. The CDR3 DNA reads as TGTGCCAGCAGCTGGCGGCGAGGGGAGGAGCAGTTCTTC.

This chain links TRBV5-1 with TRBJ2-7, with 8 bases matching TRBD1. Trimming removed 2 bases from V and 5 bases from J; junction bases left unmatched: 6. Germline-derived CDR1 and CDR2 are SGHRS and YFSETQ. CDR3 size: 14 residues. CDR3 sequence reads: CASSFQQGANEQYF. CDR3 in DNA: TGCGCCAGCAGCTTCCAGCAGGGGGCCAACGAGCAGTACTTC.

This chain's CDR3 is CASRKSGVEKLFF. The CDR3 DNA reads TGTGCCAGTAGGAAAAGCGGTGTTGAAAAACTGTTTTTT. This chain uses TRBV19 with TRBJ1-4; unclear D gene. This CDR3 comprises 13 residues. Trimming took off 6 bases at V and 7 bases at J, with 12 bases between the two ends. Germline lookup yields CDR1 LNHDA and CDR2 SQIVND (reference sequence).

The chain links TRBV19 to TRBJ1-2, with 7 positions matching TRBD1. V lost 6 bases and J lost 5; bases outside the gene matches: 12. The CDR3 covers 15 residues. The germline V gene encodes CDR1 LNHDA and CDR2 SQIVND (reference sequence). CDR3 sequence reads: CASRGRQGEGYGYTF. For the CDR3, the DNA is TGTGCCAGTAGGGGTAGACAGGGTGAAGGATATGGCTACACCTTC.

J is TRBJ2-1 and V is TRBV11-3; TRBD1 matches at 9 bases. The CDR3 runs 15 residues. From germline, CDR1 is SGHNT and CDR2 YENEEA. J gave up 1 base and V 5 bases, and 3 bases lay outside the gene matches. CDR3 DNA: TGTGCCAGCAGCGCCGGGACAGGGTCCTACAATGAGCAGTTCTTC. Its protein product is CASSAGTGSYNEQFF.

The CDR3 sequence: CASSIYQGGSSNQPQHF. CDR3 in DNA: TGTGCCAGTAGTATTTATCAAGGGGGATCTAGCAATCAGCCCCAGCATTTT. The chain links TRBV19 to TRBJ1-5; TRBD1 is a possible D gene (6 bases). The V end was cut by 3 bases, the J end by 0 bases, with 15 bases between. CDR1 is LNHDA, CDR2 SQIVND, per germline (reference sequence). This CDR3 has 17 amino acids.

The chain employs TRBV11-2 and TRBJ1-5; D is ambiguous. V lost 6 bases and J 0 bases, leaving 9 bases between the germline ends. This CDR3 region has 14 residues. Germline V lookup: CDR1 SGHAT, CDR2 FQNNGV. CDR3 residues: CASSLTDSNQPQHF. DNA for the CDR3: TGTGCCAGCAGTCTCACAGATAGCAATCAGCCCCAGCATTTT.

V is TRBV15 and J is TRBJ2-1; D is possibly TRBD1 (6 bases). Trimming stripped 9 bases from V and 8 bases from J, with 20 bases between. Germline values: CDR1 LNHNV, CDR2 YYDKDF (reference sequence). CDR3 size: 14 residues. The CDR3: CATAWDTLSHEQFF. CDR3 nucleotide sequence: TGTGCCACAGCTTGGGACACGCTGAGTCATGAGCAGTTCTTC.

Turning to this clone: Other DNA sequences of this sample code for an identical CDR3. The CDR3 region is CASSLLGARNQPQHF. In DNA form, the CDR3 reads TGTGCCAGCAGCTTACTAGGGGCGCGGAATCAGCCCCAGCATTTT. This chain links TRBV28 with TRBJ1-5; D is perhaps TRBD1 (5 bases). The V gene's germline CDR1 is MDHEN and CDR2 SYDVKM. V lost 6 bases and J 4 bases, leaving 16 bases between the germline ends. The CDR3 runs to 15 residues.

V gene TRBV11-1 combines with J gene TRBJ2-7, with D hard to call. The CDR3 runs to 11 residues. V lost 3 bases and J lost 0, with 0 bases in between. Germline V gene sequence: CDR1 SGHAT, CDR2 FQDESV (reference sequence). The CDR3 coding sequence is TGTGCCAGCAGCTTCTCCTACGAGCAGTACTTC. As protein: CASSFSYEQYF.

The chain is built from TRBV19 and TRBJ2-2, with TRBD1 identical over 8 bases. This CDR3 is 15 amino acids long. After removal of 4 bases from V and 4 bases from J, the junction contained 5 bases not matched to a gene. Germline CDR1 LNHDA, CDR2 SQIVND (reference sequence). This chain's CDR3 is CASSSRGLSTGELFF. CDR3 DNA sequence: TGTGCCAGTAGTAGCAGGGGGCTAAGCACCGGGGAGCTGTTTTTT.

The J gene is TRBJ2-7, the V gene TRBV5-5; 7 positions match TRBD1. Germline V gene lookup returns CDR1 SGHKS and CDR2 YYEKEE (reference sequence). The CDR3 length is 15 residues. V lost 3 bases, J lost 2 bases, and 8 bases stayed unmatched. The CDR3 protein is CASSSPDRSTYEQYF. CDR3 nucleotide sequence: TGTGCCAGCAGCTCACCGGACAGGTCCACCTACGAGCAGTACTTC.